This T cell receptor (beta chain) was obtained from a study of OX40 agonist ivuxolimab in advanced cancers. Findings of the study overall: In the expanded peripheral T cells, antigen specificity was never determined. By week 6 at 0.1 to 3.0 mg/kg, blood CD4+ and CD8+ T cells had expanded clonally.

Assay: immunoSEQ multiplex PCR; the TCRdb copy retains only in-frame clones and omits some. This table has about 77,000 clones, roughly 80% appearing once. V was trimmed by 6 bases and J by 4 bases, leaving 10 bases between them. CDR1 is MDHEN, CDR2 SYDVKM, per germline. The CDR3 runs to 12 residues. This clone was seen a handful of times. The antigen is undetermined. This sequence was found in an adult with an advanced solid tumor such as melanoma, head and neck, liver or kidney cancer. Here the sequenced sample was CD4+ or CD8+ T cells sorted from blood, taken in a trial of the OX40 agonist ivuxolimab. The chain uses TRBV28 and TRBJ2-7, with D uncertain. The CDR3 DNA follows: TGTGCCAGCAGCTTTACCCGTTACGAGCAGTACTTC. Translation: CASSFTRYEQYF.